Included here is one T cell receptor beta chain sequence, with context. It lacks a known antigen. No base quality values were provided; no much bigger clone lies one nucleotide off. The sample comes from a study of patients and donors after allogeneic stem cell transplantation (dated by TCRdb to 2020 to 2021). The method was RT-PCR. Instrument on record: NextSeq 550. TCRdb trimmed the raw reads at Q25, called clones with MiXCR and kept productive beta chains. Duplicate CDR3 protein sequences are folded into a single record with the most common DNA and genes. Present in this sample are about 960,000 distinct CDR3 sequences, roughly 18% of which were seen just once. 6% of the sample belongs to the ten largest clones. A distance of 14 bases separates the germline ends of V and J, which lose 5 bases and 13 bases respectively. The germline V gene gives CDR1 as SGHTA and CDR2 as FQGNSA. From the cysteine through the phenylalanine, the CDR3 covers 12 amino acids. Only the CDR3 part of the read is kept: 36 bases, read in frame from the first base.

The source of this sequence is a human donor who was either an allogeneic HSCT recipient or a stem cell or donor lymphocyte infusion donor (not recorded which). It is not recorded whose cells these are; they may come from a transplant donor. The receptor chain draws on TRBV7-2 and TRBJ1-4, with a weak D call of TRBD1 (5 bases match). What was sequenced was blood, either unsorted or a sorted T cell fraction (not recorded which). The nucleotide sequence is given as TGTGCCAGCAGCCCCTTCGGCAGGGTACTGTTTTTT. Its coded protein is CASSPFGRVLFF.